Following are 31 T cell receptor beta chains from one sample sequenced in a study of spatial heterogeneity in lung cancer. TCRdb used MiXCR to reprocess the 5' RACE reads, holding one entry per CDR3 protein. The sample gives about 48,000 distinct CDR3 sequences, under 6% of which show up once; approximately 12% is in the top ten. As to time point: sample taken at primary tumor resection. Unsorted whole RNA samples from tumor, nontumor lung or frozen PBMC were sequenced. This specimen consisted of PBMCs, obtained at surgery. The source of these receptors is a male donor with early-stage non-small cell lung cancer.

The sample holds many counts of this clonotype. The CDR3 DNA sequence: TGTGCCAGCAGTTTTATGGGAGCGCAGGGTGAAGAGACCCAGTACTTC. It is translated as CASSFMGAQGEETQYF. The chain joins TRBV28 to TRBJ2-5; D possibly matches TRBD1 or TRBD2 (5 bases each). V was clipped by 3 bases and J by 3 bases, with 17 bases between them. Germline V lookup: CDR1 MDHEN, CDR2 SYDVKM. This CDR3 contains 16 residues. Full variable domain (missing parts from reference TRBV28 and TRBJ2-5): DVKVTQSSRYLVKRTGEKVFLECVQDMDHENMFWYRQDPGLGLRLIYFSYDVKMKEKGDIPEGYSVSREKKERFSLILESASTNQTSMYLCASSFMGAQGEETQYFGPGTRLLVL.

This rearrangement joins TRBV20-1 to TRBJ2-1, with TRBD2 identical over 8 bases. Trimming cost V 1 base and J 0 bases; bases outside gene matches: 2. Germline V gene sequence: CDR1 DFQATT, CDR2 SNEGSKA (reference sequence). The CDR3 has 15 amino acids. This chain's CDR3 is CSARATSVSYNEQFF. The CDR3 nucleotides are TGCAGTGCTAGAGCGACTAGCGTCTCCTACAATGAGCAGTTCTTC.

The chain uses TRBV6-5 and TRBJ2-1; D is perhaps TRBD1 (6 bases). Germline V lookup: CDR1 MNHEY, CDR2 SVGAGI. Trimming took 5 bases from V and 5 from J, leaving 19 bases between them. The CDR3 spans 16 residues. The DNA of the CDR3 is TGTGCCAGCAGTCGACTTTCAGACAGGTACAACAATGAGCAGTTCTTC. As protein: CASSRLSDRYNNEQFF.

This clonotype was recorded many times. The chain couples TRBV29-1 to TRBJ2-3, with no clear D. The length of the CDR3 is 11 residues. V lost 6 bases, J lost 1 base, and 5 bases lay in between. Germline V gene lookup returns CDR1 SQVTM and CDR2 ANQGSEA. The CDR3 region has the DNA TGCAGCGTCCGGCGCACAGATACGCAGTATTTT. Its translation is CSVRRTDTQYF.

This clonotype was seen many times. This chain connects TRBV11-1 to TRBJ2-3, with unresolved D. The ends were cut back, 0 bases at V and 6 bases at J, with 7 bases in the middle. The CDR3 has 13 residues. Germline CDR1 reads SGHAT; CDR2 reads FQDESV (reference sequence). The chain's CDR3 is CASSLALSDTQYF. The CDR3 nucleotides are TGTGCCAGCAGCTTAGCCCTTTCGGATACGCAGTATTTT. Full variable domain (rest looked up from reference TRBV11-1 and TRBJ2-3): EAEVAQSPRYKITEKSQAVAFWCDPISGHATLYWYRQILGQGPELLVQFQDESVVDDSQLPKDRFSAERLKGVDSTLKIQPAELGDSAMYLCASSLALSDTQYFGPGTRLTVL.

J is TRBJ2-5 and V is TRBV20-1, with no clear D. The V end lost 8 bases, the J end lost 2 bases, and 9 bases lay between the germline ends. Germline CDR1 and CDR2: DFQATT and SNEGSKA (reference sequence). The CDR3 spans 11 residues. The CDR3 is CSMGSQETQYF. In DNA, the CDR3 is TGCAGTATGGGATCTCAAGAGACCCAGTACTTC.

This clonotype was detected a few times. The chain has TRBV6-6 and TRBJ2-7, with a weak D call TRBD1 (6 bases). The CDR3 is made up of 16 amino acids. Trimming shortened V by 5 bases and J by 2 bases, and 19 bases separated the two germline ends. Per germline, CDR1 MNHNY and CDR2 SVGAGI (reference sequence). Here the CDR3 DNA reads TGTGCCAGCAGTGGAGCGAGGGGCTCAGGGGCCTACGAGCAGTACTTC. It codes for CASSGARGSGAYEQYF.

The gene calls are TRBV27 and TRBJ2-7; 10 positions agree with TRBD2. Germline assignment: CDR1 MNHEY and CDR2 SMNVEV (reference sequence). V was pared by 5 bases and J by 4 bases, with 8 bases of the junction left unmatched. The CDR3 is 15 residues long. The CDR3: CASSQSAGGLYEQYF. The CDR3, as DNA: TGTGCCAGCAGTCAATCAGCGGGAGGGCTATACGAGCAGTACTTC.

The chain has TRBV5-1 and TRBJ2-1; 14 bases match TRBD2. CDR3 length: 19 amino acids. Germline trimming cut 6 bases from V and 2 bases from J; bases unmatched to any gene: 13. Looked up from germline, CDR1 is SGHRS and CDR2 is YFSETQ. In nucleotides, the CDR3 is TGCGCCAGCACTAAGGGCCTGACTAGCGGGAGGGCCGCCTACAATGAGCAGTTCTTC. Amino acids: CASTKGLTSGRAAYNEQFF.

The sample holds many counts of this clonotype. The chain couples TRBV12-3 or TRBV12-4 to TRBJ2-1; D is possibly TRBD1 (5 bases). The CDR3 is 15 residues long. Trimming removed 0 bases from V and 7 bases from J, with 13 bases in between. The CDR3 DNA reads TGTGCCAGCAGTTTAGCGCACCAGGGTGGAAATGAGCAGTTCTTC. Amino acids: CASSLAHQGGNEQFF.

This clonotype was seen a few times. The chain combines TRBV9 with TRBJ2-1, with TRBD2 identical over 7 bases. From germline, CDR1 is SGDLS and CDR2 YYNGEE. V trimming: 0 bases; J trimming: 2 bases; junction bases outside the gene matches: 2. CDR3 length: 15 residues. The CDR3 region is CASSVEAGAYNEQFF. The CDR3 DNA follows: TGTGCCAGCAGCGTAGAGGCGGGGGCCTACAATGAGCAGTTCTTC.

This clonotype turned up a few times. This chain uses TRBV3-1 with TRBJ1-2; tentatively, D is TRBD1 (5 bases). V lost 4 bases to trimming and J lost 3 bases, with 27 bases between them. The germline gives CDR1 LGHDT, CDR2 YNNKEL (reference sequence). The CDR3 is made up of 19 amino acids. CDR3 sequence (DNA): TGTGCCAGCAGCCCCTGGGCAGCCCAGGGCGGGAAGTCGGACTATGGCTACACCTTC. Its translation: CASSPWAAQGGKSDYGYTF. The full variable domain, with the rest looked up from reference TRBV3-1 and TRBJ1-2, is DTAVSQTPKYLVTQMGNDKSIKCEQNLGHDTMYWYKQDSKKFLKIMFSYNNKELIINETVPNRFSPKSPDKAHLNLHINSLELGDSAVYFCASSPWAAQGGKSDYGYTFGSGTRLTVV.

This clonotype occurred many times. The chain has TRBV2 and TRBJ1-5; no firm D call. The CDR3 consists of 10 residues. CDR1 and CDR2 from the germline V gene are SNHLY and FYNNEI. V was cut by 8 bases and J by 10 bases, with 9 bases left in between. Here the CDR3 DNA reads TGTGCCAGCGGTCAGGAACCCCAGCATTTT. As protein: CASGQEPQHF.

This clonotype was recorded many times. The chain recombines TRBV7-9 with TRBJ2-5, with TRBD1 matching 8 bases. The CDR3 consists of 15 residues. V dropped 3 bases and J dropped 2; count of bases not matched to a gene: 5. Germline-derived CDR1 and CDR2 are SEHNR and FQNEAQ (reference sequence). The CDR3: CASSLGTGLQETQYF. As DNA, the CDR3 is TGTGCCAGCAGCTTGGGGACAGGCTTACAAGAGACCCAGTACTTC.

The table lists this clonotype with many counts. The CDR3 region has the DNA TGTGCCAGCAGTAATAGCCAGAGCTCCTACAATGAGCAGTTCTTC. It yields the protein CASSNSQSSYNEQFF. This chain links TRBV9 with TRBJ2-1; D gene uncertain. V dropped 5 bases and J dropped 0 bases, with 12 bases sitting between them. Germline CDR1 reads SGDLS; CDR2 reads YYNGEE. The CDR3 extends over 15 amino acids.

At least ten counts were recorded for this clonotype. The CDR3: CASSLDSLEANEQFF. Here the CDR3 DNA reads TGTGCCAGCAGCTTAGACTCCCTAGAAGCCAATGAGCAGTTCTTC. The rearrangement joins TRBV7-2 to TRBJ2-1; the D is unclear. Trimming pared 1 base from V and 6 bases from J, leaving 13 bases between. CDR1 and CDR2 from the germline V gene are SGHTA and FQGNSA. The CDR3 runs 15 residues.

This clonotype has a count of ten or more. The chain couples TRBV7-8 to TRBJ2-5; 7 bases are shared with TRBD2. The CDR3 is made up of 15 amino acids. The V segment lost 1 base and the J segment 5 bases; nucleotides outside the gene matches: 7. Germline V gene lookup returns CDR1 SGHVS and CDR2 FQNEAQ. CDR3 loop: CASSLGTISGETQYF. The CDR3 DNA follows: TGTGCCAGCAGCTTAGGGACTATTAGCGGGGAGACCCAGTACTTC.

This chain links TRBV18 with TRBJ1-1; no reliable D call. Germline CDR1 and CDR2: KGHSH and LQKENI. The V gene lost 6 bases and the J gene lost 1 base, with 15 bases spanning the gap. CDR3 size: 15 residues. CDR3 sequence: CASSRYGRRNTEAFF. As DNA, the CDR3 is TGTGCCAGCTCGCGATATGGACGGAGGAACACTGAAGCTTTCTTT.

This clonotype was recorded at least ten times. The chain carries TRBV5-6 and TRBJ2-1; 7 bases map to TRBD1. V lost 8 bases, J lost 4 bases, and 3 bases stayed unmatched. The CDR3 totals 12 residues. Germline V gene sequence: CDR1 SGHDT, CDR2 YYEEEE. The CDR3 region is CASSTGYNEQFF. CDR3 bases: TGTGCCAGTTCGACAGGGTACAATGAGCAGTTCTTC.

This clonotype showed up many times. The CDR3 is CASSQRETQYF. As DNA, the CDR3 is TGTGCCAGCAGCCAGCGCGAGACCCAGTACTTC. This chain uses TRBV6-5 with TRBJ2-5; D ambiguous. Germline-derived CDR1 and CDR2 are MNHEY and SVGAGI. The V end lost 6 bases, the J end lost 5 bases, and 7 bases lay between the germline ends. The CDR3 is 11 amino acids.

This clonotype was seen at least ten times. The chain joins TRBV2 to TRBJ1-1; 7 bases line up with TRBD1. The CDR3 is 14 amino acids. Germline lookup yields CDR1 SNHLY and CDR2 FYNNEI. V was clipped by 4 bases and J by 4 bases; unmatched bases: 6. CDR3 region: CASSVRDRVTEAFF. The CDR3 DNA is TGTGCCAGCAGTGTAAGAGACAGGGTCACTGAAGCTTTCTTT.

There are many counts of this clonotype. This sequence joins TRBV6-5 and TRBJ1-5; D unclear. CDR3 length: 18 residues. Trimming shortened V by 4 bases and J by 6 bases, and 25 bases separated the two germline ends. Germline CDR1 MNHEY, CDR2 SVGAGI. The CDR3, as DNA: TGTGCCAGCAGTTCTTCATCACCTCGCGACCCCCTGGGTCAGCCCCAGCATTTT. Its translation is CASSSSSPRDPLGQPQHF.

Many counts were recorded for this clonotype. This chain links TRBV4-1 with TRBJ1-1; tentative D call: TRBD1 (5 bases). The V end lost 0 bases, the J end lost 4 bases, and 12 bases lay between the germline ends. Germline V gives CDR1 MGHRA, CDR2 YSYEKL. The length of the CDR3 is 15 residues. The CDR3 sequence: CASSQEGGDPTEAFF. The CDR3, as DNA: TGCGCCAGCAGCCAAGAGGGAGGGGACCCCACTGAAGCTTTCTTT.

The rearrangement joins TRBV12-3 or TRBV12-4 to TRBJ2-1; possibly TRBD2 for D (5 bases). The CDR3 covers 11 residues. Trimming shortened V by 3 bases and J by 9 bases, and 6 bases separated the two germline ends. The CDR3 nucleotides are TGTGCCAGCAGTTTGGGGAGTGAGCAGTTCTTC. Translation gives CASSLGSEQFF.

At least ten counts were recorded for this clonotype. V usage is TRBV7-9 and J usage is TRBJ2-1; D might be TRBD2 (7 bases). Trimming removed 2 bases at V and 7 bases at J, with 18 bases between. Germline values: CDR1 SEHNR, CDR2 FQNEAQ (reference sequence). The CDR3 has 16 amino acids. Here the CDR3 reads CASSLRGGSSRNEQFF. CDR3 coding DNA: TGTGCCAGCAGCTTAAGGGGGGGCTCTTCGAGGAATGAGCAGTTCTTC.

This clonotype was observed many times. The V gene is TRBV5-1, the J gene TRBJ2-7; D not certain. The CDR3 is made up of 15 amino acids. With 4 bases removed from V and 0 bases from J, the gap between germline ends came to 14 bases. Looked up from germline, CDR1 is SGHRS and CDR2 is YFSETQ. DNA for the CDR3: TGCGCCAGCAGCAAAGGACCAGAGAGCTCCTACGAGCAGTACTTC. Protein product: CASSKGPESSYEQYF.

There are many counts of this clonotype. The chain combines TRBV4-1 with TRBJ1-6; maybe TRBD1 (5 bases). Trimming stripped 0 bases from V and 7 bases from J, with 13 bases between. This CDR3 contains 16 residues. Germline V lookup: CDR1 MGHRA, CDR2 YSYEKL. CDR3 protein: CASSQDPGRNNSPLHF. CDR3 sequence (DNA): TGCGCCAGCAGCCAAGATCCGGGACGGAACAATTCACCCCTCCACTTT.

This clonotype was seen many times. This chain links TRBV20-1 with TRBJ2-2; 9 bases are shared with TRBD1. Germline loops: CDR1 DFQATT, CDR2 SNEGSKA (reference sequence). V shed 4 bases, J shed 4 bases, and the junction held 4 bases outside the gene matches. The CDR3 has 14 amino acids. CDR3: CSAIQGATTGELFF. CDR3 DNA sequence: TGCAGTGCTATACAGGGGGCTACCACCGGGGAGCTGTTTTTT.

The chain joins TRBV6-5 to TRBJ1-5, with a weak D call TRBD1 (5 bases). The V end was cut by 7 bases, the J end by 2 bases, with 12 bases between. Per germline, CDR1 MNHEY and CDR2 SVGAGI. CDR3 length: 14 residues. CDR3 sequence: CASTPGYGNQPQHF. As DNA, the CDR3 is TGTGCCAGCACCCCAGGGTACGGCAATCAGCCCCAGCATTTT.

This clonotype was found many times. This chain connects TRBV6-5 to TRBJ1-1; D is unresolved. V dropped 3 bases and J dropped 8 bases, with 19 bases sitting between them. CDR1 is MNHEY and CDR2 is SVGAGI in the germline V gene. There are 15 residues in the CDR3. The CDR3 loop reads CASSYRRIGNGEAFF. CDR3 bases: TGTGCCAGCAGTTATCGTAGGATCGGTAACGGCGAAGCTTTCTTT.

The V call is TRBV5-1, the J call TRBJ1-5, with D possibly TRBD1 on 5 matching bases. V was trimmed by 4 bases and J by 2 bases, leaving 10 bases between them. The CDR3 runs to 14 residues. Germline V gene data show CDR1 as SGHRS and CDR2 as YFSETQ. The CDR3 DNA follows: TGCGCCAGCAGCCAAATGGGGGGCAATCAGCCCCAGCATTTT. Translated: CASSQMGGNQPQHF. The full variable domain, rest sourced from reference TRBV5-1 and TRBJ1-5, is KAGVTQTPRYLIKTRGQQVTLSCSPISGHRSVSWYQQTPGQGLQFLFEYFSETQRNKGNFPGRFSGRQFSNSRSEMNVSTLELGDSALYLCASSQMGGNQPQHFGDGTRLSIL.